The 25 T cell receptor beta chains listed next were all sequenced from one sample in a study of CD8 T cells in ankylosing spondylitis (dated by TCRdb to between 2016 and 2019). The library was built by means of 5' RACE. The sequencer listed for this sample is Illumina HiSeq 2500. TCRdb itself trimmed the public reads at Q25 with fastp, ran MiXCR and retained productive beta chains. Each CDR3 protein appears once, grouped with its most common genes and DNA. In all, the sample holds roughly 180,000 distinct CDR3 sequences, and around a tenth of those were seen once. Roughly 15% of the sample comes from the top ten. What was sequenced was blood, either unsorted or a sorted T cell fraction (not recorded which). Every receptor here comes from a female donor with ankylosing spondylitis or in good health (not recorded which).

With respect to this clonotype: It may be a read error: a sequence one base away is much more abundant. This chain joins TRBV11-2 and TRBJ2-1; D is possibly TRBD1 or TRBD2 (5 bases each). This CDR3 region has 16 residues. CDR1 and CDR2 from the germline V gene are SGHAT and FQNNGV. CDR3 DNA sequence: TGTGCCAGCAGCACCCTAAAGGGGACCGGCCACAATGTGCAGTTCTTC. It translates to CASSTLKGTGHNVQFF.

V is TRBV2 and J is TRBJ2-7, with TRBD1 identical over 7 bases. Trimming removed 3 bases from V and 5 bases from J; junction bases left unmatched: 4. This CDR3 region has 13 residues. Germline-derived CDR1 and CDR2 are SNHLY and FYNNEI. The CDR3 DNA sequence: TGTGCCAGCAGTGATACAGGGGATAACGAGCAGTACTTC. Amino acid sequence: CASSDTGDNEQYF.

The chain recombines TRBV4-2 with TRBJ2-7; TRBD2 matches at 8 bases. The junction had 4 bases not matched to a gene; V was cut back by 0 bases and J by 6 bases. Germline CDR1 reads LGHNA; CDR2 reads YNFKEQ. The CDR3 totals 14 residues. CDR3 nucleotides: TGTGCCAGCAGCCAAGATGTCGGGGGGGGCGAGCAGTACTTC. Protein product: CASSQDVGGGEQYF.

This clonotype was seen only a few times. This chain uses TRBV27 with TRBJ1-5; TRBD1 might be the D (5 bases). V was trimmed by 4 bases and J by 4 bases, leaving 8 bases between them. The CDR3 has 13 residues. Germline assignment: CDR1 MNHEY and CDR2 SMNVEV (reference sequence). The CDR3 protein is CASSSYRNQPQHF. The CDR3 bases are TGTGCCAGCAGTTCCTACAGGAATCAGCCCCAGCATTTT.

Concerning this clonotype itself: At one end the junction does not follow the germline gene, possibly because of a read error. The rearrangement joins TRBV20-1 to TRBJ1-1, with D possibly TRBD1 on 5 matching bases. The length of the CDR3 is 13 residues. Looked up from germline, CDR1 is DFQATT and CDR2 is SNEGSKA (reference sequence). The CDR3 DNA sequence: TGCAGTGCCGAGACAGTGCTGAATACTGAAGCTTTCTTT. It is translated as CSAETVLNTEAFF.

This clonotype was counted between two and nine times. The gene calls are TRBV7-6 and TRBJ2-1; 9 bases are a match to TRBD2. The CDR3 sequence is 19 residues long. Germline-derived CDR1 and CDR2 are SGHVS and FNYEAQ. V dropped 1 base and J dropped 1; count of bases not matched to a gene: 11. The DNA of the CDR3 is TGTGCCAGCAGCTTAGTGTTGGCTAGCGGGACCCGATCCTACAATGAGCAGTTCTTC. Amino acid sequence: CASSLVLASGTRSYNEQFF.

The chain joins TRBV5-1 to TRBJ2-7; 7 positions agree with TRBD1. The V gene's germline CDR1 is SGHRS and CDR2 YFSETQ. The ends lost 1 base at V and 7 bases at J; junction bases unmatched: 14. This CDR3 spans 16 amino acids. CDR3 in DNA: TGCGCCAGCAGCTTGTCCCAGGGGGTAGGGGCCAGGGAGCAGTACTTC. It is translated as CASSLSQGVGAREQYF.

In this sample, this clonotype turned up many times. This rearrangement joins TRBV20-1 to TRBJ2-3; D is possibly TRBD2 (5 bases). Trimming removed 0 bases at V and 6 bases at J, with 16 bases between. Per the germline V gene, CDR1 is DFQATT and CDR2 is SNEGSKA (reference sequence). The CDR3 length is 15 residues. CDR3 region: CSARDSRVAPDTQYF. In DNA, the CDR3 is TGCAGTGCTAGAGATTCGCGGGTGGCCCCGGATACGCAGTATTTT.

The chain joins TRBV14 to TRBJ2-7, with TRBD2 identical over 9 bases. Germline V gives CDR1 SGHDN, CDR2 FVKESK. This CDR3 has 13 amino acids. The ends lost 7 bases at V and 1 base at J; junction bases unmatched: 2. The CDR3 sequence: CASTTSGSYEQYF. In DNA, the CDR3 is TGTGCCAGCACGACTAGCGGATCCTACGAGCAGTACTTC.

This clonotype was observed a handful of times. Here the CDR3 DNA reads TGTGCCAGCAGCGTAGAAGGGGATCATAACGGGGAGCTGTTTTTT. Amino acid sequence: CASSVEGDHNGELFF. This chain connects TRBV9 to TRBJ2-2; TRBD1 is a possible D gene (5 bases). Per germline, CDR1 SGDLS and CDR2 YYNGEE. The CDR3 extends over 15 amino acids. Trimming removed 0 bases from V and 7 bases from J, with 13 bases in between.

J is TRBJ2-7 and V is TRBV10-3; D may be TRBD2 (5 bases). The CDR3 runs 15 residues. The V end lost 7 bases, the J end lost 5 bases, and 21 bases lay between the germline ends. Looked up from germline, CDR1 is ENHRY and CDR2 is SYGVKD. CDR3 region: CAITRRGIGMDEQYF. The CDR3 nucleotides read TGTGCCATCACCCGACGAGGGATCGGAATGGACGAGCAGTACTTC.

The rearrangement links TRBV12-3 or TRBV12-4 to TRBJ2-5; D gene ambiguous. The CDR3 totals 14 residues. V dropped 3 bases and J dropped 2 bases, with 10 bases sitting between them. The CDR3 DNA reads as TGTGCCAGCAGTTTGGATGACTTTCAAGAGACCCAGTACTTC. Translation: CASSLDDFQETQYF.

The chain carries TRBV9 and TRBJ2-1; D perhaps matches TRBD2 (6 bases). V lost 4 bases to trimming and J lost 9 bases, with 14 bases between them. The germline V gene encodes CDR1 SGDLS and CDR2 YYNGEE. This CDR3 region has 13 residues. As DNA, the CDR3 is TGTGCCAGCAGCCCCCTTCGGGAGCGTGAGCAGTTCTTC. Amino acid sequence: CASSPLREREQFF.

The CDR3 nucleotides read TGTGCCAGCAGTTACATCGGGAACACTGAAGCTTTCTTT. It codes for CASSYIGNTEAFF. The rearrangement uses TRBV6-5 and TRBJ1-1; D gene unclear. CDR1 is MNHEY, CDR2 SVGAGI, per germline. The ends were cut back, 2 bases at V and 1 base at J, with 5 bases in the middle. The CDR3 has 13 residues.

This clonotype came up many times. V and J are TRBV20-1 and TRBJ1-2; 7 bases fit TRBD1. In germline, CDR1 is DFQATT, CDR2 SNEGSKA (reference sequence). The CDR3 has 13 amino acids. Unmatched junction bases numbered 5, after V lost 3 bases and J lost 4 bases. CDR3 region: CSASRGGIYGYTF. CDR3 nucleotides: TGCAGTGCTAGCAGGGGGGGGATCTATGGCTACACCTTC.

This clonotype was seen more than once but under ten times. The DNA for the CDR3 is TGTGCCAGCAGCTCCCCCGGGACGGGCTACGAGCAGTACTTC. Translated, it gives CASSSPGTGYEQYF. The chain has TRBV7-2 and TRBJ2-7; the D gene could be TRBD1 or TRBD2 (5 bases each). The germline CDR1 and CDR2 sequences are SGHTA and FQGNSA. The V and J ends lost 4 bases and 3 bases respectively, with 13 bases between them. The CDR3 is 14 residues long.

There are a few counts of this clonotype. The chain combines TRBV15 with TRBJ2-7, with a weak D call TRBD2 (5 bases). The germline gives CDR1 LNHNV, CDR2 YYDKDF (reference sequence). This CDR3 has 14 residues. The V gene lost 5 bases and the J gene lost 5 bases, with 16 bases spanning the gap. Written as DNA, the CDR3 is TGTGCCACCAGCCACCTCGCGGACTCAGACGAGCAGTACTTC. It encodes CATSHLADSDEQYF.

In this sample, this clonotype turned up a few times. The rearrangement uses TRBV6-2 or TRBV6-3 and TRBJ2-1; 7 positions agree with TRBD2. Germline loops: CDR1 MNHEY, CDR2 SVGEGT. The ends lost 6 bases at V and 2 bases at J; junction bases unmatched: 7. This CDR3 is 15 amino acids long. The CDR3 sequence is CASSWGGRAYNEQFF. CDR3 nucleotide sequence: TGTGCCAGCAGCTGGGGGGGGAGGGCCTACAATGAGCAGTTCTTC.

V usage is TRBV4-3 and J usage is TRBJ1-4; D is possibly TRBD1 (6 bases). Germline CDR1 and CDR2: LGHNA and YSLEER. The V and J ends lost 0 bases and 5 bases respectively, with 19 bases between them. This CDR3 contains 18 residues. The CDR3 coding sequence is TGCGCCAGCAGCCAAGATCGCCTGGTCGGACAGTTGAATGAAAAACTGTTTTTT. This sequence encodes CASSQDRLVGQLNEKLFF.

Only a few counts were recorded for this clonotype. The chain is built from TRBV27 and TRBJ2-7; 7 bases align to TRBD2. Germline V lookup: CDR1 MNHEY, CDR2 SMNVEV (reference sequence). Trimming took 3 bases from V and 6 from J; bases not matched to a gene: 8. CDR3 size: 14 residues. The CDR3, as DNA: TGTGCCAGCAGTTTGGCAGGGAGGGCCTCCGAGCAGTACTTC. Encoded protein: CASSLAGRASEQYF.

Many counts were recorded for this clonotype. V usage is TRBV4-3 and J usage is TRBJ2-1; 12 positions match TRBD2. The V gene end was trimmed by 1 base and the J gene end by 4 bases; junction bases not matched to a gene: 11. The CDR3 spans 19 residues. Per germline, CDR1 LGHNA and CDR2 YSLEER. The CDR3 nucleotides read TGCGCCAGCAGCCAAGCATCGACTAGCGGGAGTAGAAGGTACAATGAGCAGTTCTTC. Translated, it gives CASSQASTSGSRRYNEQFF.

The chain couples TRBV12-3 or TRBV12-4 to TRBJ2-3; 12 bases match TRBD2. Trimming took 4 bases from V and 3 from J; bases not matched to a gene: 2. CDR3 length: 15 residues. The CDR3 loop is CASSSTSGRTDTQYF. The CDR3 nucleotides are TGTGCCAGCAGTTCGACTAGCGGGAGAACAGATACGCAGTATTTT.

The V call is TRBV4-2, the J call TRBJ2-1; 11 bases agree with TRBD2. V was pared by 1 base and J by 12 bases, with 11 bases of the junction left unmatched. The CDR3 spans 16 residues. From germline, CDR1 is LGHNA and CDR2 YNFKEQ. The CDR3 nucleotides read TGTGCCAGCAGCCAAGGGGAACTAGCGGGAGCGGGTGTGCAGTTCTTC. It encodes CASSQGELAGAGVQFF.

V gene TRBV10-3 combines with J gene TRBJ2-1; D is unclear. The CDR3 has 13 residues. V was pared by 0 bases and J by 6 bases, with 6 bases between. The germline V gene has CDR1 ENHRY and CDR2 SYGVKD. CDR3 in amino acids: CAISESGPNEQFF. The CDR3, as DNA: TGTGCCATCAGTGAGTCCGGTCCCAATGAGCAGTTCTTC.

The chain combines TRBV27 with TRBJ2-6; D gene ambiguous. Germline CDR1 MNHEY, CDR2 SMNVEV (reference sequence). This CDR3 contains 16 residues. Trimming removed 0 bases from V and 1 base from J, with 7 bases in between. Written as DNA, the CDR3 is TGTGCCAGCAGTTTATCGATGGGTTCTGGGGCCAACGTCCTGACTTTC. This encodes CASSLSMGSGANVLTF.